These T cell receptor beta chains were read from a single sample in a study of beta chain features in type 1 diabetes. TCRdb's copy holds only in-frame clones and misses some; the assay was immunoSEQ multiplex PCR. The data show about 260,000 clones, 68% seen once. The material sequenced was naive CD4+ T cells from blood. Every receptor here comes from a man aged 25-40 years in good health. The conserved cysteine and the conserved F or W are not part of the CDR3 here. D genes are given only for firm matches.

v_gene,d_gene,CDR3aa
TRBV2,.,ASSEDGGTYEQY
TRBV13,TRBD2,ASSLSVAGGPETQY
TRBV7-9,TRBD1,ASSLDRGRDEQF
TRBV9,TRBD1,ASSVAQGVTYNEQF
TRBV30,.,AWSVANTEAF
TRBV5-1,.,ASSFQGGVETEAF
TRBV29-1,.,SVVGPQQGRYEQY
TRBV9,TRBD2,ASSLTSGVGETQY
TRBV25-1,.,ASSELTGNSEKLF
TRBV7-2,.,ASSPSGTSTDTQY
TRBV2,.,ATRLDEETQY
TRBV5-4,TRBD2,ASSPTTSGPTDTQY
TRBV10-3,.,AISDTSTATQY
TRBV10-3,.,AISESGKVGELF
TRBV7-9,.,ASSLGLLPLTGELF
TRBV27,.,ASKALSGANVLT
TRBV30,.,AWSVRRGGYGYT
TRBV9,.,ASSEVGDTQY
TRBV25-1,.,ASSERTEGQF
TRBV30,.,AWSVEGWATDTQY
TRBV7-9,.,ASSLEGAARKAF
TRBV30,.,AWRALLGETQY
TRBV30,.,AWSAPHEQY
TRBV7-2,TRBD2,ASSLRGSGSLETQY
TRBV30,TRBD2,AWSVLLADSDTQY
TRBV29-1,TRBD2,SVAGTKGQY
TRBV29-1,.,SVDSGTDTQY
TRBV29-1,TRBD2,SVGGGWSSYNEQF
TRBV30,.,AWQTRSWGEQF
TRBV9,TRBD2,ASSTRGVSYEQY
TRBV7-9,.,ASRSPRNVEAF
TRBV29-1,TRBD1,SVFRQGRYEQY
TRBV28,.,ASSLDSYNEQF
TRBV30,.,AWSEQPNSPLH
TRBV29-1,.,SVQVGQGPMNTEAF
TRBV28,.,ASTSLAPIGELF
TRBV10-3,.,AISESRSTSYGYT
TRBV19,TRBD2,ADRIAGECNEQF
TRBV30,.,AWSPFLGTQETQY
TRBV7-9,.,ASSLTDPGNTIY
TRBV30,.,AWTSGPPSREQY
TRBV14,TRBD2,ASRAGGFGETQY
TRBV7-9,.,ASSFGENTEAF
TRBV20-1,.,SGEIGDLI
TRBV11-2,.,ASSPSRQETQY
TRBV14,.,ASSQGFPTEETQY
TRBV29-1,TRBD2,SAPGLAGSTDTQY
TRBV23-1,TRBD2,ASTPSGSSTDTQY
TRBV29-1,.,SVERENTIY
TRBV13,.,ASSLGHEQY